This T cell receptor beta chain stems from a study of CD8 T cells in Susac syndrome. The authors reverse transcribed roughly 0.5 to 1 ug RNA with random hexamers. TCRdb recomputed calls from the immunoSEQ multiplex PCR reads with MiXCR, one row per CDR3 protein. The sample lists some 450,000 distinct CDR3 sequences, around 85% seen once, with approximately 0.12% in the top ten. The length of the CDR3 is 17 residues. The V and J ends lost 2 bases and 0 bases respectively, with 16 bases between them. The V gene's germline CDR1 is MDHEN and CDR2 SYDVKM. This rearrangement joins TRBV28 to TRBJ1-1, with D perhaps TRBD1 (5 bases). The TCR was taken from a human donor with multiple sclerosis. Material for sequencing was CD8+ T cells from PBMCs. The CDR3 reads CASSLPEDRVLNTEAFF. The CDR3 DNA sequence: TGTGCCAGCAGTTTACCGGAAGACAGAGTACTGAACACTGAAGCTTTCTTT.